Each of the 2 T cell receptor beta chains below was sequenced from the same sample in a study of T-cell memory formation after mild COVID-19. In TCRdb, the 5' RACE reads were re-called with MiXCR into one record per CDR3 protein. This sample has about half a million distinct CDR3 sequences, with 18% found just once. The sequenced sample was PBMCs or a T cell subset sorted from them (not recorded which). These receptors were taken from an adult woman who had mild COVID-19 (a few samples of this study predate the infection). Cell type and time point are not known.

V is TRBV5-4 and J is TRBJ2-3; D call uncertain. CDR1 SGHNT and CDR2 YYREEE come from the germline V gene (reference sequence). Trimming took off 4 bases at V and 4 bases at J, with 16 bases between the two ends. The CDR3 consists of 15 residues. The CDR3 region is CASSRSLFEADTQYF. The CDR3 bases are TGTGCCAGCAGCAGGTCTCTATTCGAGGCAGATACGCAGTATTTT. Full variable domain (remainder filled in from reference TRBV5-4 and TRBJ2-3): ETGVTQSPTHLIKTRGQQVTLRCSSQSGHNTVSWYQQALGQGPQFIFQYYREEENGRGNFPPRFSGLQFPNYSSELNVNALELDDSALYLCASSRSLFEADTQYFGPGTRLTVL.

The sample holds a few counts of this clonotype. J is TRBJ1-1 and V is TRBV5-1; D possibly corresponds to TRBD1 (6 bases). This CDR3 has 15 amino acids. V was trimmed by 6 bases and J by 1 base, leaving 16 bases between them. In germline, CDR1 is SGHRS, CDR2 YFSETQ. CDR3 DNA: TGCGCCAGCAAAGTCAGGGGAGGTGGGAACACTGAAGCTTTCTTT. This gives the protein CASKVRGGGNTEAFF.